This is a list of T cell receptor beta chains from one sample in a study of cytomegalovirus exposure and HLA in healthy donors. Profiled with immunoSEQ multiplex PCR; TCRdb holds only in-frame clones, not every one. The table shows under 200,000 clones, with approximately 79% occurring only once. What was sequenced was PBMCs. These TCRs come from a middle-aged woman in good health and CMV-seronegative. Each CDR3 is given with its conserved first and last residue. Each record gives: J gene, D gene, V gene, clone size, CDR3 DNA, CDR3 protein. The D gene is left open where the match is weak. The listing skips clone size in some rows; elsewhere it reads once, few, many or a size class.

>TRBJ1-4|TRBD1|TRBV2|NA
TGTGCCAGCAGTCCTGACAGGGGGTTTGATGAAAAACTGTTTTTT
CASSPDRGFDEKLFF
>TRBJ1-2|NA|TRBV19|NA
TGTGCCAGTAGTTCCCCTAAACGGAACTATGGCTACACCTTC
CASSSPKRNYGYTF
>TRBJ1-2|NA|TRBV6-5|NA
TGTGCCAGCAGTTACTCTAACCGGGACACCCACTATGGCTACACCTTC
CASSYSNRDTHYGYTF
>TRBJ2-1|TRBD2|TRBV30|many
TGTGCCTGGATCCGAGGGGCTAGCGGTCTATCGGTACATGAGCAGTTCTTC
CAWIRGASGLSVHEQFF
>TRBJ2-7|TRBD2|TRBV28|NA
TGTGCCAGCCGTTCCCGCGGGACTAGCGGGAGTTACGAGCAGTACTTC
CASRSRGTSGSYEQYF
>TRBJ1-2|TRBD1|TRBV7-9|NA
TGTGCCAGCAGCCGTGACAGGGTCCGGGGCTACACCTTC
CASSRDRVRGYTF
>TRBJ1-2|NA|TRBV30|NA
TGTGCCTGGAGTGTACGGACTCATAATGGCTACACCTTC
CAWSVRTHNGYTF
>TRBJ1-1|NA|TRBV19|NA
TGTGCCAGTAGTATAAGCGGTTGGGGTAACACTGAAGCTTTCTTT
CASSISGWGNTEAFF
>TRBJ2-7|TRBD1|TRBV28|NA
TGTGCCAGCAGTTCGACCGGGACAGGGGTTGACGAGCAGTACTTC
CASSSTGTGVDEQYF
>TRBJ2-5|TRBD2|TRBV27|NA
TGTGCCAGCAGTTCGGAGGGACTAGCGGGAGAAAAATGGGGAGAGACCCAGTACTTC
CASSSEGLAGEKWGETQYF
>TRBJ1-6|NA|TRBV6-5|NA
TGTGCCAGCACCTCCAGGCGCAGGGAAAATTCACCCCTCCACTTT
CASTSRRRENSPLHF
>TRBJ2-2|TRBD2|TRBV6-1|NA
TGTGCCAGCACCCTAGCGGGGAACACCGGGGAGCTGTTTTTT
CASTLAGNTGELFF
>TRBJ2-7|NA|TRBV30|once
TGTGCCTGGAGTACCAGTGGCGAGCAGTACTTC
CAWSTSGEQYF
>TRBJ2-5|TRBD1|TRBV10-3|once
TGTGCCATCAGTAAAACCGGGACAGGGGGCCGAGAGACCCAGTACTTC
CAISKTGTGGRETQYF
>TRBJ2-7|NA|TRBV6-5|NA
TGTGCCAGCAGTTTCGGACAGCCTTACGAGCAGTACTTC
CASSFGQPYEQYF
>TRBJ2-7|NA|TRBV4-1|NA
TGCGCCAGCAGCCAAGGATCGAGTCTATACGAGCAGTACTTC
CASSQGSSLYEQYF
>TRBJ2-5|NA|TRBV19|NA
TGTGCCAGTAGTATAGCCGGGGGTGAGACCCAGTACTTC
CASSIAGGETQYF
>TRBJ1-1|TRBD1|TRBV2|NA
TGTGCCAGCGGATGGACAGGGCTGGTGAACACTGAAGCTTTCTTT
CASGWTGLVNTEAFF
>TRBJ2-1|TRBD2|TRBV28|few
TGTGCCAGCAGTTTGGCGGGAGCTATAGATGAGCAGTTCTTC
CASSLAGAIDEQFF
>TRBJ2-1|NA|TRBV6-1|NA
TGTGCCAGCAGTCCGGGCTCCTACAATGAGCAGTTCTTC
CASSPGSYNEQFF
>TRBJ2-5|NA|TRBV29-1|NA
TGCAGCGTTGGGGGCCGCCAAGAGACCCAGTACTTC
CSVGGRQETQYF
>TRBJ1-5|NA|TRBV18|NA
TGTGCCAGCTCTCTGGGGGAGGTTAGGAGCAATCAGCCCCAGCATTTT
CASSLGEVRSNQPQHF
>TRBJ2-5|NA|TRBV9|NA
TGTGCCAGCAGCGTAGCTGGGACTCCCGGGGTCCAAGAGACCCAGTACTTC
CASSVAGTPGVQETQYF
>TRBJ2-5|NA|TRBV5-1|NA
TGCGCCAGCACTGCCCTTACAGGTGAAGAGACCCAGTACTTC
CASTALTGEETQYF
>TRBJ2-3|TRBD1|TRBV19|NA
TGTGCCAGTAGTAGGGGGACAGGGTATACAGATACGCAGTATTTT
CASSRGTGYTDTQYF
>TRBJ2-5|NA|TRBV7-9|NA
TGTGCCAGCAGCCCAGTGGAGACCCAGTACTTC
CASSPVETQYF
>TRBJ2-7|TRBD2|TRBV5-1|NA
TGCGCCAGCAGTCCTAGCGGGGGAAACCCCCTCGAGCAGTACTTC
CASSPSGGNPLEQYF
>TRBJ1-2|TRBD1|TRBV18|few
TGTGCCAGCTCACCGGGACAGAGCTATGGCTACACCTTC
CASSPGQSYGYTF
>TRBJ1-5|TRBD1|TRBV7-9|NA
TGTGCCAGCAGCTGGTACAGGGGGCTTGGGAGCAATCAGCCCCAGCATTTT
CASSWYRGLGSNQPQHF
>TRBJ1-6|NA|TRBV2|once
TGTGCCAGCAGTAAAGGGCTGGGGGGGAAGAATTCACCCCTCCACTTT
CASSKGLGGKNSPLHF
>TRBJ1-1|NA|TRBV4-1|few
TGCGCCAGCAGCCTCAGGGAGGGGAACACTGAAGCTTTCTTT
CASSLREGNTEAFF